This T cell receptor (beta chain) was captured in a study of CD8+ T cells in alopecia areata. Study overall: Twice daily, treated patients received 5 to 10 mg of oral tofacitinib.

cDNA serving as the sequencing template came from extracted, reverse transcribed RNA. Sequenced by immunoSEQ multiplex PCR; TCRdb stores in-frame clones only, minus some. The table lists 110,000 to 150,000 clones, roughly half of them singletons. In regard to this clone: Its antigen remains unidentified.

It was from alopecia areata patients that lesional scalp punch biopsies and peripheral blood were collected. Whole-study findings and limits: The study found higher clonality in lesional than normal scalp, especially in alopecia totalis/universalis.

This TCR was recovered from a human donor with alopecia areata. This sample comprised CD4+ T cells sorted from blood, obtained at week 0.

CDR3 in DNA: TGTGCCAGCTCACTGGGGGAAAATCAGCCCCAGCATTTT. Translating gives CASSLGENQPQHF. This chain joins TRBV18 and TRBJ1-5, with a weak D call TRBD1 (5 bases). There are 13 residues in the CDR3. The germline V gene encodes CDR1 KGHSH and CDR2 LQKENI. V was pared by 4 bases and J by 4 bases, with 8 bases between.